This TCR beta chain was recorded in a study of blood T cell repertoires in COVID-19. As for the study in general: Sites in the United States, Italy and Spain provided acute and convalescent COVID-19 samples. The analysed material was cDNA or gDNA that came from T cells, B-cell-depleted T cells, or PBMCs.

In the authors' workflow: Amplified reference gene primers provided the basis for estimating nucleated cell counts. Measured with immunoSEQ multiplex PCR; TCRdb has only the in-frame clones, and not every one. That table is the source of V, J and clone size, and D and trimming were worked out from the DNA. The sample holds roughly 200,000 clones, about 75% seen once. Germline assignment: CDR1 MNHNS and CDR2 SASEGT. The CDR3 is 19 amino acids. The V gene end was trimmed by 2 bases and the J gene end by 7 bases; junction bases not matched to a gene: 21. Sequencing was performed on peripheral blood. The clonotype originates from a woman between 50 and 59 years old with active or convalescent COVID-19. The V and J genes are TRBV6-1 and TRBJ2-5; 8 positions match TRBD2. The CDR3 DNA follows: TGTGCCAGCAGTGAATCTGGCGTAGTTACTAGCGGACCCCAGGGGACCCAGTACTTC. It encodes CASSESGVVTSGPQGTQYF.